Below are 5 T cell receptor beta chains sequenced from a single sample in a study of early T cells in non-severe SARS-CoV-2 infection. Via MiXCR, TCRdb re-called the 5' RACE reads, giving one row per CDR3 protein. The table includes 25,000 to 35,000 distinct CDR3 sequences, 3.9% detected once. What was sequenced was whole blood. These receptors all stem from an adult who was a healthcare worker with PCR-confirmed SARS-CoV-2 infection or an uninfected control (not recorded which).

This clonotype was seen repeatedly, ten times or more. The chain recombines TRBV7-2 with TRBJ2-1, with no clear D. The CDR3 is 14 amino acids. Germline CDR1 reads SGHTA; CDR2 reads FQGNSA. V lost 5 bases, J lost 0 bases, and 8 bases lay in between. The CDR3 sequence: CASSPSSSYNEQFF. DNA of the CDR3: TGTGCCAGCAGCCCCTCCAGCTCCTACAATGAGCAGTTCTTC.

This clonotype was counted a few times. The CDR3 loop reads CASGEGSRRNEQFF. CDR3 nucleotides: TGTGCCAGCGGCGAGGGGAGCAGGCGGAATGAGCAGTTCTTC. The rearrangement joins TRBV6-2 or TRBV6-3 to TRBJ2-1; the D call may be TRBD1 or TRBD2 (5 bases each). CDR1 and CDR2 (germline): MNHEY, SVGEGT. The CDR3 extends over 14 amino acids. V was pared by 8 bases and J by 7 bases, with 18 bases between.

This clonotype has ten or more counts. The V and J genes are TRBV5-1 and TRBJ2-7; D tentatively reads TRBD1 or TRBD2 (5 bases each). The CDR3 runs 11 residues. V shed 4 bases and J shed 6 bases, with 8 bases lying between them. The germline CDR1 and CDR2 sequences are SGHRS and YFSETQ. The CDR3: CASSPGSEQYF. The CDR3 bases are TGCGCCAGCAGCCCAGGGAGCGAGCAGTACTTC.

J is TRBJ2-1 and V is TRBV29-1; weak D call: TRBD2 (7 bases). CDR1 is SQVTM and CDR2 is ANQGSEA in the germline V gene. The CDR3 length is 14 residues. V gave up 8 bases and J gave up 3 bases, with 17 bases separating them. The CDR3 region is CSLGASGLYNEQFF. DNA of the CDR3: TGCAGCTTGGGGGCTAGCGGTCTCTACAATGAGCAGTTCTTC.

Many counts were recorded for this clonotype. The chain joins TRBV12-2 to TRBJ2-5. TRBV12-2 is given as a pseudogene. This CDR3 region has 14 residues. CDR3 coding DNA: TGTGCAAGTCGCCCGTTCCGGCCCCAAGAGACCCAGTACTTC. It encodes CASRPFRPQETQYF.